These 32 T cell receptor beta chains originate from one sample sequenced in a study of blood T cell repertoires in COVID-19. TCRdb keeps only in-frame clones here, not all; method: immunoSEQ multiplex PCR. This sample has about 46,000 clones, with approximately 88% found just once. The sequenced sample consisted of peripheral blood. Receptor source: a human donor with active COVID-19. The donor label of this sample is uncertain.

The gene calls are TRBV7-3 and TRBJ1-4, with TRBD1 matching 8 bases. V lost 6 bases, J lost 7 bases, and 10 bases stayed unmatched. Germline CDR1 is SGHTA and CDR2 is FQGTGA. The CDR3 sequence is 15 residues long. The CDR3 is CASSRTGTEGEKLFF. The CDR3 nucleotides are TGTGCCAGCAGTCGGACAGGGACCGAAGGTGAAAAACTGTTTTTT.

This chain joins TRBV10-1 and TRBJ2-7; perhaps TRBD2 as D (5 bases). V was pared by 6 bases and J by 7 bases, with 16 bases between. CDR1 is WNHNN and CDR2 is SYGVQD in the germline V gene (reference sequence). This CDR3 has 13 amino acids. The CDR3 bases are TGCGCCAGCAGCGGTGGCGGGTCTGGGGAGCAGTACTTC. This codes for CASSGGGSGEQYF.

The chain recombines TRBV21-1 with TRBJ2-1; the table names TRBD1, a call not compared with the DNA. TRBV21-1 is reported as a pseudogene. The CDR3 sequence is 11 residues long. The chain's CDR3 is CASSTKNEQFF. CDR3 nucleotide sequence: TGTGCCAGCAGCACAAAAAATGAGCAGTTCTTC.

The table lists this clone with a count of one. The CDR3 region has the DNA TGCGCCAGCAGTACTAGCGGGGCTAGCACAGATACGCAGTATTTT. Residues: CASSTSGASTDTQYF. The V call is TRBV5-1, the J call TRBJ2-3, with 10 bases that match TRBD2. CDR3 length equals 15 residues. The junction had 3 bases not matched to a gene; V was cut back by 5 bases and J by 0 bases. Germline lookup yields CDR1 SGHRS and CDR2 YFSETQ.

DNA of the CDR3: TGTGCCAGCAGCTCCGGGACTATCCAAGAGACCCAGTACTTC. Translated, it gives CASSSGTIQETQYF. This chain uses TRBV5-4 with TRBJ2-5; 7 bases align to TRBD2. V was clipped by 3 bases and J by 1 base; unmatched bases: 3. Germline V gene data show CDR1 as SGHNT and CDR2 as YYREEE (reference sequence). The CDR3 spans 14 residues.

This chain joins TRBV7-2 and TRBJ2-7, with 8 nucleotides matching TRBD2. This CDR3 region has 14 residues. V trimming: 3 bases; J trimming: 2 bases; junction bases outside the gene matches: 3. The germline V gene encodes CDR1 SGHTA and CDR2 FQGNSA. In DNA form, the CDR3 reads TGTGCCAGCAGCTTGGTAGCGGGGACCTACGAGCAGTACTTC. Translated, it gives CASSLVAGTYEQYF. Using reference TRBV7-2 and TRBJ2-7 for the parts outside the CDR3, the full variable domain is GAGVSQSPSNKVTEKGKDVELRCDPISGHTALYWYRQSLGQGLEFLIYFQGNSAPDKSGLPSDRFSAERTGGSVSTLTIQRTQQEDSAVYLCASSLVAGTYEQYFGPGTRLTVT.

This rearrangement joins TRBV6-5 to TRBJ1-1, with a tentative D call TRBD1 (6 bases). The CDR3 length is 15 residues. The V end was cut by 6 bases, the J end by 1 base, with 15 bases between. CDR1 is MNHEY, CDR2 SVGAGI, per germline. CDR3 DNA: TGTGCCAGCAGGGGAGCAGGGGCCGGGAACACTGAAGCTTTCTTT. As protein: CASRGAGAGNTEAFF.

This CDR3 is CASSRDLDRARNSPLHF. The CDR3 bases are TGCGCCAGCAGCCGCGATTTAGACAGGGCTCGAAATTCACCCCTCCACTTT. The rearrangement uses TRBV4-1 and TRBJ1-6, with 7 bases identical to TRBD1. The germline gives CDR1 MGHRA, CDR2 YSYEKL. The CDR3 length is 17 residues. After removal of 4 bases from V and 7 bases from J, the junction contained 13 bases not matched to a gene.

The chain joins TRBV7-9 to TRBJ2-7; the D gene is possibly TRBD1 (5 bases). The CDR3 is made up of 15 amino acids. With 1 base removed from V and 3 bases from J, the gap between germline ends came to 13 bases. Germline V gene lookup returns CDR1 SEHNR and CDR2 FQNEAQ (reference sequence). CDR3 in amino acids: CASSLGMDTHYEQYF. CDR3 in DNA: TGTGCCAGCAGCTTAGGTATGGACACTCACTACGAGCAGTACTTC.

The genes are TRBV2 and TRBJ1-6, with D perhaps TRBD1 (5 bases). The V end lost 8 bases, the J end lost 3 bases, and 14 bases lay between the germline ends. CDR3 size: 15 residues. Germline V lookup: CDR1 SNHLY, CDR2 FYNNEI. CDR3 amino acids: CASLKGENYNSPLHF. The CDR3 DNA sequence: TGTGCCAGCCTAAAAGGGGAAAACTATAATTCACCCCTCCACTTT.

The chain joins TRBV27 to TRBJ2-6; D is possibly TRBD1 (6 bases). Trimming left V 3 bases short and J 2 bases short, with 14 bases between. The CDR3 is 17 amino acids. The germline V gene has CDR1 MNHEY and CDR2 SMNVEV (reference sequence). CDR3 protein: CASSLTHSGAGANVLTF. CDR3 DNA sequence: TGTGCCAGCAGTTTGACTCACTCAGGGGCTGGGGCCAACGTCCTGACTTTC.

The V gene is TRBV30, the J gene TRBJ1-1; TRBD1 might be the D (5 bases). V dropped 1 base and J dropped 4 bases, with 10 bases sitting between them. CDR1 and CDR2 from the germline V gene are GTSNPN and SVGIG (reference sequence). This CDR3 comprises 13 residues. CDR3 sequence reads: CAWSAQGFTEAFF. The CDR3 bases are TGTGCCTGGAGTGCCCAGGGTTTCACTGAAGCTTTCTTT.

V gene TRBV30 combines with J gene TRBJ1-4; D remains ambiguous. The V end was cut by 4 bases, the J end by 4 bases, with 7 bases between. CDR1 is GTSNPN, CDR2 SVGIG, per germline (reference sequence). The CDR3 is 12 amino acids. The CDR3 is CAWKPGNEKLFF. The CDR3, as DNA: TGTGCCTGGAAGCCAGGTAATGAAAAACTGTTTTTT. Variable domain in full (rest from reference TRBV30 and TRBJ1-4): SQTIHQWPATLVQPVGSPLSLECTVEGTSNPNLYWYRQAAGRGLQLLFYSVGIGQISSEVPQNLSASRPQDRQFILSSKKLLLSDSGFYLCAWKPGNEKLFFGSGTQLSVL.

CDR3 sequence reads: CASSYQAGAEYEQYF. The CDR3 region has the DNA TGTGCCAGCAGTTACCAGGCGGGAGCGGAGTACGAGCAGTACTTC. The chain employs TRBV6-2 or TRBV6-3 and TRBJ2-7; 7 bases line up with TRBD2. Trimming took 2 bases from V and 4 from J; bases not matched to a gene: 8. Germline CDR1 and CDR2: MNHEY and SVGEGT. The CDR3 spans 15 residues.

CDR3 nucleotide sequence: TGTGCCAGCAGCCCCGGACAGGGAGGATACGAGCAGTACTTC. This codes for CASSPGQGGYEQYF. The chain has TRBV7-9 and TRBJ2-7; 8 bases match TRBD1. The V gene's germline CDR1 is SEHNR and CDR2 FQNEAQ (reference sequence). This CDR3 has 14 amino acids. J lost 4 bases, V lost 5 bases, and 7 bases had no gene match. Complete variable domain (other parts from reference TRBV7-9 and TRBJ2-7): DTGVSQNPRHKITKRGQNVTFRCDPISEHNRLYWYRQTLGQGPEFLTYFQNEAQLEKSRLLSDRFSAERPKGSFSTLEIQRTEQGDSAMYLCASSPGQGGYEQYFGPGTRLTVT.

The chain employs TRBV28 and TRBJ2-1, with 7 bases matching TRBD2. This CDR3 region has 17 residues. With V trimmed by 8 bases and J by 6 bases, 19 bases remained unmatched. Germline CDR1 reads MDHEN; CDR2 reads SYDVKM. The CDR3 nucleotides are TGTGCCAGCCCCCGGGGAGGGCGGGGTCGTTTTTCCAATGAGCAGTTCTTC. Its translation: CASPRGGRGRFSNEQFF. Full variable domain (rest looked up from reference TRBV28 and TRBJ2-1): DVKVTQSSRYLVKRTGEKVFLECVQDMDHENMFWYRQDPGLGLRLIYFSYDVKMKEKGDIPEGYSVSREKKERFSLILESASTNQTSMYLCASPRGGRGRFSNEQFFGPGTRLTVL.

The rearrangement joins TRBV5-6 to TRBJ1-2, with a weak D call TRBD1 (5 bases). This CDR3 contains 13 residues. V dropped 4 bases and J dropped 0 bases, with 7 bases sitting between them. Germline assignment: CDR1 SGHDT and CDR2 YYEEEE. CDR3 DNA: TGTGCCAGCAGCCGGACAACTAACTATGGCTACACCTTC. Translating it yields CASSRTTNYGYTF. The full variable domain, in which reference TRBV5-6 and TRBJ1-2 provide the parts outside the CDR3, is DAGVTQSPTHLIKTRGQQVTLRCSPKSGHDTVSWYQQALGQGPQFIFQYYEEEERQRGNFPDRFSGHQFPNYSSELNVNALLLGDSALYLCASSRTTNYGYTFGSGTRLTVV.

CDR3 region: CASSPHLRVHEQFF. The CDR3 DNA reads TGTGCCAGCAGCCCACATCTCAGGGTCCATGAGCAGTTCTTC. V is TRBV12-1 and J is TRBJ2-1; whether TRBD1, the table's D call, matches the DNA was not checked. TRBV12-1 corresponds to a pseudogene. The CDR3 covers 14 residues.

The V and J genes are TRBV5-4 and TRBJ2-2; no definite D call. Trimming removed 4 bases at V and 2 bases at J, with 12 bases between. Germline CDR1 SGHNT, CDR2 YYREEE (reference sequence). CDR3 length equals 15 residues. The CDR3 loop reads CASSPAGYNTGELFF. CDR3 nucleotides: TGTGCCAGCAGCCCGGCAGGCTACAACACCGGGGAGCTGTTTTTT.

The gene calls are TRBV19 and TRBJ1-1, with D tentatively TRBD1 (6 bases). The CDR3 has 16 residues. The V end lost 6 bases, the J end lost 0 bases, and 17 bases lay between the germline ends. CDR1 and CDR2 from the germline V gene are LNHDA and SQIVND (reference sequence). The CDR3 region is CASSRVGGKMNTEAFF. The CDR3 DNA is TGTGCCAGTAGCAGGGTTGGGGGCAAGATGAACACTGAAGCTTTCTTT.

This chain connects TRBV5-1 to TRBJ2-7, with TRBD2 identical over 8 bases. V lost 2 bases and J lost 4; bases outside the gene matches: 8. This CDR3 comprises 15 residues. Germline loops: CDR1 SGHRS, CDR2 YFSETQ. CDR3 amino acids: CASSFTAGDGYEQYF. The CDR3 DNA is TGCGCCAGCAGCTTCACAGCGGGGGATGGGTACGAGCAGTACTTC.

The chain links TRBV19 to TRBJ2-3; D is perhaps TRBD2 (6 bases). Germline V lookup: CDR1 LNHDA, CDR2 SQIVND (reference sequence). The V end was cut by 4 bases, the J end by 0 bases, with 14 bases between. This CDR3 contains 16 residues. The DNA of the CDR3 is TGTGCCAGTAGTACCGACACCGGACTAAGCACAGATACGCAGTATTTT. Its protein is CASSTDTGLSTDTQYF.

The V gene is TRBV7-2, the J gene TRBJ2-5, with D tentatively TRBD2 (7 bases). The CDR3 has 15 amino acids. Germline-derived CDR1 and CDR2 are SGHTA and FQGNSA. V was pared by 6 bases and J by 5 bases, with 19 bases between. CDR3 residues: CASSKPGGPFETQYF. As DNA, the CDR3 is TGTGCCAGCAGTAAGCCCGGGGGGCCTTTTGAGACCCAGTACTTC.

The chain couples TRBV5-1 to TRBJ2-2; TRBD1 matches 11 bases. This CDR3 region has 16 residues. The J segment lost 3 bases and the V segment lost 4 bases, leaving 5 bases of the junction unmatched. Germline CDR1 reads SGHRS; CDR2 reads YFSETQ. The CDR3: CASSLWTGGDTGELFF. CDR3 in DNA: TGCGCCAGCAGCCTCTGGACAGGGGGCGACACCGGGGAGCTGTTTTTT.

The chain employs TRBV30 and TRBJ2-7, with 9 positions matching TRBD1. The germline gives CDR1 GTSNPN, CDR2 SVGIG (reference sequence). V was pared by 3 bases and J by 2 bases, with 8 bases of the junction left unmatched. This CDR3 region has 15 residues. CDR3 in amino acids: CAWRRGQGTTYEQYF. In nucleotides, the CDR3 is TGTGCCTGGAGGAGGGGACAGGGTACCACCTACGAGCAGTACTTC. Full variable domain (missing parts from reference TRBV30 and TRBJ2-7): SQTIHQWPATLVQPVGSPLSLECTVEGTSNPNLYWYRQAAGRGLQLLFYSVGIGQISSEVPQNLSASRPQDRQFILSSKKLLLSDSGFYLCAWRRGQGTTYEQYFGPGTRLTVT.

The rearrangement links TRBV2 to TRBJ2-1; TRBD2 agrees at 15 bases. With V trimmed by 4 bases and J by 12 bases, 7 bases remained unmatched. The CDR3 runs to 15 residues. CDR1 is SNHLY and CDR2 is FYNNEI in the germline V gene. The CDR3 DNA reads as TGTGCCAGCAGTGGGGGACTAGCGGGAGGTCAGAGGCAGTTCTTC. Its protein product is CASSGGLAGGQRQFF.

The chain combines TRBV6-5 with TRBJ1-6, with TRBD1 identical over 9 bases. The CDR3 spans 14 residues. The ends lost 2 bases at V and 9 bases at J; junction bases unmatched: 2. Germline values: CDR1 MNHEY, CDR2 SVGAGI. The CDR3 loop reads CASSYGTGRSPLHF. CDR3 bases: TGTGCCAGCAGTTACGGGACAGGGCGTTCACCCCTCCACTTT.

The CDR3 nucleotides are TGTGCCAGCAACCGACTAGCGGGAGATGAGACCCAGTACTTC. Protein sequence: CASNRLAGDETQYF. The chain uses TRBV2 and TRBJ2-5; 12 positions agree with TRBD2. The CDR3 is made up of 14 amino acids. The junction had 5 bases not matched to a gene; V was cut back by 7 bases and J by 5 bases. Germline values: CDR1 SNHLY, CDR2 FYNNEI.

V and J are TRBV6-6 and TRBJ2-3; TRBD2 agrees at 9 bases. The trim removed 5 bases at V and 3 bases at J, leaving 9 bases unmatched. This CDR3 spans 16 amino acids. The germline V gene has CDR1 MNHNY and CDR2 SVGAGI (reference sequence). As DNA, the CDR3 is TGTGCCAGCAGTCTCCCGGGCGGGGGGGCGACAGATACGCAGTATTTT. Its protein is CASSLPGGGATDTQYF.

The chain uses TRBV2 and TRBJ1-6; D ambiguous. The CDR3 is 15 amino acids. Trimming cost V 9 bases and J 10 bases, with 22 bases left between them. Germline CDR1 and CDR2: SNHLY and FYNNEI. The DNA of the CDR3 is TGTGCCAGAGGACGGCTCCGGGCCCCGGGGTCACCCCTCCACTTT. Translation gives CARGRLRAPGSPLHF.

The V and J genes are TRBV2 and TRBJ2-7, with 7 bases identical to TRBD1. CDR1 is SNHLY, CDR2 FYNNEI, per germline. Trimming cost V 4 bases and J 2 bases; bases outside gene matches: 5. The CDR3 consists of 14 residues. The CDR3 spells CASSVYRGTYEQYF. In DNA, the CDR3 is TGTGCCAGCAGTGTATACAGGGGTACCTACGAGCAGTACTTC.

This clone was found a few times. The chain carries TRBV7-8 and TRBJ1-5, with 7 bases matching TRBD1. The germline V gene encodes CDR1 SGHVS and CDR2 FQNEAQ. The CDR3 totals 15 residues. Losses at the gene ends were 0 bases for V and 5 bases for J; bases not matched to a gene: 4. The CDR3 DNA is TGTGCCAGCAGCTTAGCGGGCAGGGGGGATCAGCCCCAGCATTTT. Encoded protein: CASSLAGRGDQPQHF.